These 6 T cell receptor beta chains share one sample of origin, sequenced in a study of shared clonotypes between healthy human individuals (dated by TCRdb to 2020 to 2021). The library was generated by the immunoSEQ multiplex PCR assay. TCRdb obtained this table from immuneACCESS and retained in-frame rearrangements with V and J assigned. These tables miss some clones; where compared with another copy, unresolved V genes account for less than half of the shortfall, and the remainder is unexplained. For this sample the table gives roughly 2 million clones, of which approximately 95% were detected only once. The ten top clones hold 0.1% to 0.15% of the sample. Sequences were obtained from naive CD4+ T cells sorted from blood. The cell subset or site tag for this specimen amounts to: CD45RA+ positively selected. Receptors were obtained from a man younger than 35 in good health.

This chain connects TRBV27 to TRBJ2-2; TRBD1 might be the D (6 bases). Germline CDR1 MNHEY, CDR2 SMNVEV (reference sequence). Trimming removed 4 bases from V and 8 bases from J, with 17 bases in between. This CDR3 is 15 amino acids long. The CDR3 loop reads CASSSYVTGPGELFF. The CDR3 DNA follows: TGTGCCAGCAGTTCCTACGTGACAGGCCCTGGGGAGCTGTTTTTT.

V is TRBV4-3 and J is TRBJ2-1, with 10 bases identical to TRBD2. This CDR3 contains 16 residues. After removal of 4 bases from V and 4 bases from J, the junction contained 7 bases not matched to a gene. Germline-derived CDR1 and CDR2 are LGHNA and YSLEER. CDR3 nucleotide sequence: TGCGCCAGCAGCCGCCACACTAGCGGGGTTTACAATGAGCAGTTCTTC. Translating it yields CASSRHTSGVYNEQFF.

On this clone: In the same sample, other DNA sequences code for this CDR3. The chain has TRBV30 and TRBJ1-2; tentative D call: TRBD1 (5 bases). The CDR3 sequence is 13 residues long. The V end was cut by 0 bases, the J end by 4 bases, with 9 bases between. Germline loops: CDR1 GTSNPN, CDR2 SVGIG (reference sequence). Here the CDR3 DNA reads TGTGCCTGGAGTGTAAGGGGAAGCTATGGCTACACCTTC. It specifies CAWSVRGSYGYTF.

V and J are TRBV25-1 and TRBJ1-1, with D tentatively TRBD1 (5 bases). This CDR3 contains 13 residues. Looked up from germline, CDR1 is MGHDK and CDR2 is SYGVNS. V lost 2 bases to trimming and J lost 6 bases, with 10 bases between them. This CDR3 is CASSEPGYSEAFF. The CDR3 nucleotides are TGTGCCAGCAGTGAACCAGGGTACTCTGAAGCTTTCTTT.

This chain connects TRBV25-1 to TRBJ2-7; 7 bases are shared with TRBD1. The length of the CDR3 is 13 residues. Trimming removed 5 bases from V and 4 bases from J; junction bases left unmatched: 5. CDR1 is MGHDK, CDR2 SYGVNS, per germline. The CDR3 DNA reads TGTGCCAGCAGTCAGACAGGGAGTTACGAGCAGTACTTC. This translates into CASSQTGSYEQYF.

In the case of this clone: With a much larger clone just one base away, this may be a read error. The sample carries other DNA sequences with the same CDR3. The V call is TRBV18, the J call TRBJ2-7; 10 bases line up with TRBD2. The germline V gene encodes CDR1 KGHSH and CDR2 LQKENI. This CDR3 region has 15 residues. Unmatched junction bases numbered 8, after V lost 4 bases and J lost 5 bases. This CDR3 reads CASSLGLAGVDEQYF. In DNA form, the CDR3 reads TGTGCCAGCTCACTGGGGCTAGCGGGAGTCGACGAGCAGTACTTC.